This TCR beta chain was retrieved from a study of Ad26.COV2.S vaccination and SARS-CoV-2 variants. Study-wide background: In the study, Ad26.COV2.S was injected intramuscularly once, or twice 56 days apart.

The sample's treatment: approximately 18 received Ad26.COV2.S at low or high dose, single or two shots; about 5 received placebo; per-sample allocation not given. The investigators took samples on day 63 after the first vaccine or placebo injection. Within Boston, the person who donated was an adult of 18-55 years. Assay: immunoSEQ multiplex PCR; the TCRdb copy retains only in-frame clones and omits some. The sample consists of around 320,000 clones, around 86% of them appearing once. The sequencing here drew on peripheral blood, taken in a trial of Ad26.COV2.S vaccine versus placebo. This sequence was found in a person aged 18 to 59 who received the Ad26.COV2.S COVID-19 vaccine or a placebo.

The CDR3 DNA follows: TGTGCCAGCAGCCCGGGACAGGGGGGGACTGAAGCTTTCTTT. Its protein is CASSPGQGGTEAFF. The V call is TRBV7-8, the J call TRBJ1-1, with TRBD1 identical over 11 bases. The CDR3 is made up of 14 amino acids. Unmatched junction bases numbered 4, after V lost 5 bases and J lost 5 bases. Germline V gene lookup returns CDR1 SGHVS and CDR2 FQNEAQ.